This TCR beta chain was profiled in a study of T cell responses to AZD1222 COVID-19 vaccine. Study findings and constraints: Clonal diversity was possibly underestimated, and the donors were mostly white British, with more females. Of spike-specific TCRs, nearly half reportedly target regions left unmutated in variants.

The assay was immunoSEQ multiplex PCR, and TCRdb's table has in-frame clones only and misses some. The sample yields 150,000 or so clones, around 89% seen once. In regard to this clone: Its specificity is not known.

Specimen: peripheral blood, collected on day 0 of MenACWY control vaccination. This sequence originates from an adult in good health.

CDR3 loop: CASSPRGPGPIEQYF. In DNA, the CDR3 is TGTGCCAGCAGTCCCAGGGGGCCGGGTCCCATCGAGCAGTACTTC. The V gene is TRBV6-2 or TRBV6-3, the J gene TRBJ2-7; 8 positions match TRBD1. Losses at the gene ends were 5 bases for V and 6 bases for J; bases not matched to a gene: 12. Looked up from germline, CDR1 is MNHEY and CDR2 is SVGEGT. The length of the CDR3 is 15 residues.